Listed below are T cell receptor beta chains from one sample, sequenced in a study of lung T cells in sarcoidosis with Löfgren's syndrome. TCRdb re-called the reads through MiXCR, storing one row per CDR3 protein. The repertoire consists of 60,000 or so distinct CDR3 sequences, with 21% occurring once and the leading ten covering over 2%. Sequenced: CD4+ T cells from PBMCs. All receptors come from a human donor with sarcoidosis (Löfgren's syndrome or another form), or a control subject (not recorded which). Each CDR3 is given with its conserved first and last residue. Fields, in order: V gene, D gene, clone size, J gene, CDR3 protein, CDR3 DNA. D genes are given only for firm matches. The listing skips clone size in some rows; elsewhere it reads once, few, many or a size class.

TRBV12-3/TRBV12-4	-	-	TRBJ1-1	CASTKGTEAFF	TGTGCCAGCACCAAGGGTACTGAAGCTTTCTTC
TRBV6-1	-	many	TRBJ2-4	CASSERAVGLNIQYF	TGTGCCAGCAGTGAAAGGGCCGTCGGCCTAAACATTCAGTACTTC
TRBV14	-	-	TRBJ2-5	CASSQGPGPKETQYF	TGTGCCAGCAGCCAAGGCCCGGGGCCTAAAGAGACCCAGTACTTC
TRBV28	-	few	TRBJ2-3	CASTSRGTDTQYF	TGTGCCAGCACTTCCAGGGGCACAGATACGCAGTATTTT
TRBV9	-	-	TRBJ1-1	CASSVEHAPRDTEAFF	TGTGCCAGCAGCGTAGAGCATGCCCCCCGGGACACTGAAGCTTTCTTT
TRBV7-2	TRBD2	many	TRBJ2-1	CASSLRVLAGSHNEQFF	TGTGCCAGCAGCTTAAGGGTACTAGCGGGATCCCACAATGAGCAGTTCTTC
TRBV28	-	-	TRBJ1-1	CASSASGAQKRGAFF	TGTGCCAGCAGTGCCTCCGGGGCACAAAAAAGGGGAGCTTTCTTT
TRBV7-2	TRBD2	many	TRBJ2-3	CASSVGAGGTDTQYF	TGTGCCAGCAGCGTGGGAGCGGGAGGCACAGATACGCAGTATTTT
TRBV2	TRBD1	many	TRBJ1-1	CASRVRTGLGTEAFF	TGTGCCAGCAGGGTACGGACAGGGCTCGGCACTGAAGCTTTCTTT
TRBV4-1	-	many	TRBJ2-1	CASSQDSVRIEQFF	TGCGCCAGCAGCCAAGATTCAGTTAGGATAGAGCAGTTCTTC
TRBV2	-	few	TRBJ1-6	CASRSGPSSHNSPLHF	TGTGCCAGCAGATCTGGGCCGAGCTCCCATAATTCACCCCTCCACTTT
TRBV2	-	-	TRBJ1-2	CASIILWTANYGYTF	TGTGCCAGCATTATATTATGGACGGCCAACTATGGCTACACCTTC
TRBV2	-	few	TRBJ1-2	CASRIGQNYGYTF	TGTGCCAGCCGGATAGGACAGAACTATGGCTACACCTTC
TRBV6-1	TRBD1	many	TRBJ2-7	CASKRGQTSYEQYF	TGTGCCAGCAAAAGGGGACAGACCTCCTACGAGCAGTACTTC
TRBV3-1	-	-	TRBJ1-6	CASTDENSPLHF	TGTGCCAGCACAGACGAAAATTCACCCCTCCACTTT
TRBV20-1	-	many	TRBJ1-1	CSASPDRYTEAFF	TGCAGTGCTAGCCCAGACAGATACACTGAAGCTTTCTTT
TRBV5-4	TRBD2	few	TRBJ2-3	CASSSGLAGVGDTQYF	TGTGCCAGCAGTTCGGGACTAGCGGGAGTGGGAGATACGCAGTATTTT
TRBV5-1	-	-	TRBJ2-5	CASSLASQLQETQYF	TGCGCCAGCAGCTTGGCCAGTCAGCTTCAAGAGACCCAGTACTTC
TRBV10-3	-	few	TRBJ2-7	CAISELGDEQYF	TGTGCCATCAGTGAGTTAGGGGACGAGCAGTACTTC
TRBV6-6	-	many	TRBJ1-6	CASSYISFNSPLHF	TGTGCCAGCAGTTACATCAGCTTTAATTCACCCCTCCACTTT
TRBV19	-	-	TRBJ1-5	CASIRAGWVNQPQHF	TGTGCCAGTATTCGGGCAGGGTGGGTCAATCAGCCCCAGCATTTT
TRBV7-9	-	-	TRBJ2-3	CASSLGGAEDTQYF	TGTGCCAGCAGCTTGGGGGGAGCGGAAGATACGCAGTATTTT
TRBV25-1	TRBD1	many	TRBJ2-5	CASSADRVRATQYF	TGTGCCAGCAGTGCGGACAGGGTAAGAGCGACCCAGTACTTC
TRBV20-1	-	-	TRBJ1-5	CSAQGSSSVNSNQPQHF	TGCAGTGCTCAGGGCAGTTCTAGTGTCAATAGCAATCAGCCCCAGCATTTC
TRBV19	TRBD1	-	TRBJ1-5	CASSIGTAGTGTQHF	TGTGCCAGTAGTATTGGGACAGCGGGCACAGGTACGCAGCATTTT
TRBV2	-	-	TRBJ2-5	CASSEHRAETQYF	TGTGCCAGCAGTGAGCACAGGGCCGAGACCCAGTACTTC
TRBV3-1	TRBD1	few	TRBJ2-7	CASSHLGQGRYEQYF	TGTGCCAGCAGCCACCTGGGACAGGGGAGGTACGAGCAGTACTTC
TRBV2	-	few	TRBJ1-1	CASRGGVNTEAFF	TGTGCCAGCAGGGGGGGGGTGAACACTGAAGCTTTCTTT
TRBV7-2	TRBD2	-	TRBJ2-1	CASSLGRGVQEQFF	TGTGCCAGCAGCTTAGGGCGGGGGGTTCAGGAGCAGTTCTTC
TRBV11-2	-	-	TRBJ2-7	CASSAWGLSTDEQYF	TGTGCCAGCAGCGCCTGGGGACTCTCCACGGACGAGCAGTACTTC
TRBV24-1	-	few	TRBJ2-3	CATSERGSTDTQYF	TGTGCCACCAGTGAGAGGGGCTCCACAGATACGCAGTATTTT
TRBV18	-	many	TRBJ1-1	CASSPQGIGSEAFF	TGTGCCAGCTCACCACAGGGGATCGGATCTGAAGCTTTCTTT
TRBV20-1	-	-	TRBJ1-4	CSARKAGQLSF	TGCAGTGCTAGAAAAGCCGGGCAACTGTCTTTT
TRBV4-1	TRBD1	few	TRBJ1-5	CASGQGGGNQPQHF	TGCGCCAGCGGCCAAGGGGGCGGCAATCAGCCCCAGCATTTT
TRBV27	-	many	TRBJ2-3	CASTMRGTGRSTDTQYF	TGTGCCAGCACCATGAGGGGTACAGGACGCAGCACAGATACGCAGTATTTT
TRBV18	TRBD1	-	TRBJ1-1	CASSLGQGGNTEAFF	TGTGCCAGCTCACTCGGACAGGGTGGGAACACTGAAGCTTTCTTT
TRBV2	-	few	TRBJ1-1	CASSEWAQEMNTEAFF	TGTGCCAGCAGTGAATGGGCACAAGAAATGAACACTGAAGCTTTCTTT
TRBV7-2	-	many	TRBJ2-1	CASSVMTANTRGNEQFF	TGTGCCAGCAGCGTCATGACAGCTAACACCCGTGGAAATGAGCAGTTCTTC
TRBV5-1	-	-	TRBJ2-5	CASSLEDSGETQYF	TGCGCCAGCAGCTTGGAAGATTCAGGGGAGACCCAGTACTTC
TRBV28	-	-	TRBJ1-4	CASSPSGLDNEKLFF	TGTGCCAGCAGTCCCTCGGGGCTTGATAATGAAAAACTGTTTTTT
TRBV7-2	-	-	TRBJ1-2	CASSLQGRYCYTF	TGTGCCAGCAGCTTACAGGGAAGGTATTGCTACACCTTC
TRBV3-1	-	few	TRBJ1-2	CASSQGDSYGYTF	TGTGCCAGCAGCCAAGGAGACTCCTATGGCTACACCTTC
TRBV28	-	many	TRBJ1-5	CASSLSGLYSNQPQHF	TGTGCCAGCAGTTTGTCGGGTCTATATAGCAATCAGCCCCAGCATTTT
TRBV30	-	-	TRBJ2-1	CAWSVGSYNEQFF	TGTGCCTGGAGTGTAGGGTCATACAATGAGCAGTTCTTC
TRBV6-1	-	many	TRBJ1-5	CASNADTTQPQHF	TGTGCCAGCAACGCGGACACCACTCAGCCCCAGCATTTT
TRBV6-1	-	many	TRBJ2-5	CASSVTRETQYF	TGTGCCAGCAGTGTCACCAGGGAGACCCAGTACTTC
TRBV12-3/TRBV12-4	TRBD1	few	TRBJ1-4	CASSLFPGTGEKLFF	TGTGCCAGCAGTTTATTTCCAGGGACAGGGGAAAAACTGTTTTTT
TRBV2	-	many	TRBJ1-6	CASSVQGPGSPLHF	TGTGCCAGCAGTGTTCAGGGTCCCGGATCACCCCTCCACTTT
TRBV20-1	-	many	TRBJ2-4	CSAGFGTAKNIQYF	TGCAGTGCTGGGTTTGGGACTGCCAAAAACATTCAGTACTTC
TRBV5-1	-	-	TRBJ2-3	CASSLNAGDPTDTQYF	TGCGCCAGCAGCTTGAACGCTGGGGACCCCACAGATACGCAGTATTTT
TRBV7-8	-	few	TRBJ1-1	CASSLGSATVEAFF	TGTGCCAGCAGCTTAGGGTCAGCTACCGTTGAAGCTTTCTTT
TRBV5-1	TRBD1	-	TRBJ2-4	CASSPGQGSLSLQNIQYF	TGCGCCAGCAGCCCGGGACAGGGGTCCCTCTCTTTACAAAACATTCAGTACTTC
TRBV7-9	TRBD1	many	TRBJ2-5	CASSSSGTGRQETQYF	TGTGCCAGCAGCTCATCCGGGACAGGGAGACAAGAGACCCAGTACTTC
TRBV7-2	-	many	TRBJ2-4	CASSLSSLGINIQYF	TGTGCCAGCAGCCTTTCTTCCCTCGGGATAAACATTCAGTACTTC